Each of the 22 T cell receptor beta chains below was sequenced from the same sample in a study of OX40 agonist ivuxolimab in advanced cancers. Sequencing was performed with immunoSEQ multiplex PCR; in TCRdb, only in-frame clones are kept and a portion is missing. The data contain about 110,000 clones, approximately 90% of them seen just once; the ten biggest clones take up over 0.6%. Specimen: CD4+ or CD8+ T cells sorted from blood, collected in a trial of the OX40 agonist ivuxolimab. The receptors come from an adult with an advanced solid tumor such as melanoma, head and neck, liver or kidney cancer.

The chain has TRBV6-6 and TRBJ1-5, with a possible D match to TRBD1 (6 bases). CDR1 and CDR2 (germline): MNHNY, SVGAGI (reference sequence). V was clipped by 0 bases and J by 7 bases, with 10 bases between them. CDR3 size: 14 residues. The CDR3 here is CASSYSGGWQPQHF. CDR3 nucleotide sequence: TGTGCCAGCAGTTACTCGGGGGGCTGGCAGCCCCAGCATTTT.

CDR3 residues: CASSLRDHTYEQYF. The CDR3 nucleotides read TGTGCCAGCAGCTTGCGGGACCATACCTACGAGCAGTACTTC. The J gene is TRBJ2-7, the V gene TRBV7-2, with D perhaps matching TRBD2 (6 bases). Trimming took 3 bases from V and 2 from J, leaving 11 bases between them. CDR3 length: 14 amino acids. Germline CDR1 is SGHTA and CDR2 is FQGNSA.

This clone was seen more than once but under ten times. V usage is TRBV11-3 and J usage is TRBJ2-2; TRBD2 aligns across 8 bases. The CDR3 covers 14 residues. The V segment lost 10 bases and the J segment 1 base; nucleotides outside the gene matches: 5. Germline V lookup: CDR1 SGHNT, CDR2 YENEEA. The DNA for the CDR3 is TGTGCCAAGAGACTAGCGAAGAACACCGGGGAGCTGTTTTTT. As protein: CAKRLAKNTGELFF.

This rearrangement joins TRBV4-1 to TRBJ2-7; D gene ambiguous. The germline V gene encodes CDR1 MGHRA and CDR2 YSYEKL. Trimming pared 1 base from V and 7 bases from J, leaving 17 bases between. This CDR3 region has 15 residues. CDR3 in DNA: TGCGCCAGCAGCCAAGCCCTTGACCGCGTCGGAGAGCAGTACTTC. This translates into CASSQALDRVGEQYF.

The chain carries TRBV7-8 and TRBJ1-2, with D unresolved. Germline V lookup: CDR1 SGHVS, CDR2 FQNEAQ. Trimming took 1 base from V and 3 from J, leaving 6 bases between them. The CDR3 has 13 residues. The CDR3 bases are TGTGCCAGCAGCTTAGAGAGATACTATGGCTACACCTTC. It specifies CASSLERYYGYTF.

This rearrangement joins TRBV7-9 to TRBJ2-1; no clear D gene. CDR3 length: 13 residues. The V gene's germline CDR1 is SEHNR and CDR2 FQNEAQ (reference sequence). The ends were cut back, 2 bases at V and 9 bases at J, with 11 bases in the middle. CDR3 in amino acids: CASSLLSYAEQFF. Written as DNA, the CDR3 is TGTGCCAGCAGCTTATTGTCATATGCTGAGCAGTTCTTC.

The chain combines TRBV7-2 with TRBJ2-1; TRBD2 matches 10 bases. The CDR3 loop spans 16 amino acids. The V segment lost 1 base and the J segment 4 bases; nucleotides outside the gene matches: 4. Per germline, CDR1 SGHTA and CDR2 FQGNSA. The CDR3 region has the DNA TGTGCCAGCAGCTTAGGTCCTAGCGGGAGTTACAATGAGCAGTTCTTC. It translates to CASSLGPSGSYNEQFF. Complete variable domain (other parts from reference TRBV7-2 and TRBJ2-1): GAGVSQSPSNKVTEKGKDVELRCDPISGHTALYWYRQSLGQGLEFLIYFQGNSAPDKSGLPSDRFSAERTGGSVSTLTIQRTQQEDSAVYLCASSLGPSGSYNEQFFGPGTRLTVL.

The rearrangement uses TRBV5-6 and TRBJ2-1; D perhaps matches TRBD2 (6 bases). Germline CDR1 and CDR2: SGHDT and YYEEEE. The CDR3 sequence is 14 residues long. V dropped 4 bases and J dropped 4 bases, with 12 bases sitting between them. Written as DNA, the CDR3 is TGTGCCAGCAGCGGAGGGGCACGGTACAATGAGCAGTTCTTC. Translating gives CASSGGARYNEQFF.

A few counts support this clone. This CDR3 reads CASSWRREGEQYF. The DNA for the CDR3 is TGCGCCAGCAGTTGGAGGCGGGAGGGAGAGCAGTACTTC. The chain joins TRBV10-1 to TRBJ2-7; 9 bases line up with TRBD2. Germline V lookup: CDR1 WNHNN, CDR2 SYGVQD (reference sequence). The ends lost 5 bases at V and 7 bases at J; junction bases unmatched: 6. The CDR3 runs 13 residues.

CDR3 loop: CASSPPASGTGEQYF. In DNA form, the CDR3 reads TGTGCCAGCTCACCACCGGCTAGCGGGACGGGGGAGCAGTACTTC. The V call is TRBV18, the J call TRBJ2-7; the match to TRBD2 covers 9 bases. The V and J ends lost 0 bases and 7 bases, in that order; junction bases with no gene match: 7. The CDR3 loop spans 15 amino acids. CDR1 is KGHSH and CDR2 is LQKENI in the germline V gene.

The V gene is TRBV2, the J gene TRBJ1-2, with a weak D call TRBD1 (5 bases). Germline CDR1 SNHLY, CDR2 FYNNEI. The CDR3 contains 14 residues. V was pared by 5 bases and J by 5 bases, with 15 bases between. CDR3 residues: CASSLDTRGYGYTF. Here the CDR3 DNA reads TGTGCCAGCAGTTTGGACACCCGGGGGTATGGCTACACCTTC.

The chain couples TRBV5-1 to TRBJ2-5; no reliable D call. CDR3 length equals 15 residues. V was cut by 4 bases and J by 2 bases, with 15 bases left in between. The germline V gene has CDR1 SGHRS and CDR2 YFSETQ. CDR3 loop: CASSPDGRAQETQYF. For the CDR3, the DNA is TGCGCCAGCAGCCCCGACGGACGGGCACAAGAGACCCAGTACTTC.

The gene calls are TRBV5-1 and TRBJ1-5; D is unresolved. Germline-derived CDR1 and CDR2 are SGHRS and YFSETQ. V gave up 4 bases and J gave up 0 bases, with 17 bases separating them. The CDR3 runs to 17 residues. The chain's CDR3 is CASSLNPTVNSNQPQHF. The DNA of the CDR3 is TGCGCCAGCAGCCTCAACCCGACTGTGAATAGCAATCAGCCCCAGCATTTT.

This chain connects TRBV5-4 to TRBJ2-7, with TRBD1 matching 7 bases. This CDR3 is built from 14 residues. V dropped 4 bases and J dropped 5; count of bases not matched to a gene: 9. CDR1 is SGHNT and CDR2 is YYREEE in the germline V gene (reference sequence). The CDR3 sequence: CASSRGQRDDEQYF. The CDR3 DNA reads as TGTGCCAGCAGCAGGGGACAGAGGGACGACGAGCAGTACTTC.

This clone is a singleton in its sample. The chain combines TRBV2 with TRBJ2-7; possible D gene TRBD1, 5 bases. The CDR3 covers 11 residues. Germline CDR1 reads SNHLY; CDR2 reads FYNNEI. The V end was cut by 4 bases, the J end by 7 bases, with 8 bases between. The CDR3 DNA follows: TGTGCCAGCAGTGTGGCAGGGGAGCAGTACTTC. It specifies CASSVAGEQYF.

This clone was found once. The chain joins TRBV27 to TRBJ2-7, with 12 nucleotides matching TRBD2. The CDR3 has 14 amino acids. From germline, CDR1 is MNHEY and CDR2 SMNVEV (reference sequence). Trimming cost V 2 bases and J 6 bases; bases outside gene matches: 2. This CDR3 is CASSLLAGGSEQYF. The CDR3 nucleotides are TGTGCCAGCAGTTTACTAGCGGGAGGGAGCGAGCAGTACTTC.

This chain links TRBV13 with TRBJ2-7, with TRBD1 matching 8 bases. The V gene end was trimmed by 0 bases and the J gene end by 2 bases; junction bases not matched to a gene: 6. In germline, CDR1 is PRHDT, CDR2 FYEKMQ (reference sequence). The CDR3 has 16 residues. The CDR3 bases are TGTGCCAGCAGCTTAGGCCTTTCAGGGGGCCCCTACGAGCAGTACTTC. It translates to CASSLGLSGGPYEQYF.

This chain connects TRBV2 to TRBJ2-7; D gene unclear. Germline V gene sequence: CDR1 SNHLY, CDR2 FYNNEI. V was cut by 8 bases and J by 6 bases, with 17 bases left in between. The CDR3 consists of 13 residues. The CDR3 DNA reads as TGTGCCAGCTGTTCCTATCTTTACAGCGAGCAGTACTTC. This sequence encodes CASCSYLYSEQYF.

V usage is TRBV30 and J usage is TRBJ2-3, with TRBD2 matching 11 bases. Germline loops: CDR1 GTSNPN, CDR2 SVGIG (reference sequence). Losses at the gene ends were 0 bases for V and 5 bases for J; bases not matched to a gene: 4. The CDR3 runs 15 residues. In nucleotides, the CDR3 is TGTGCCTGGAGTGTAAATAGCGGGGGGGTAGATACGCAGTATTTT. Protein product: CAWSVNSGGVDTQYF.

To note about this clone: The junction shows a germline mismatch at one end, possibly a read error. The chain has TRBV4-1 and TRBJ1-2; D gene unclear. CDR1 MGHRA and CDR2 YSYEKL come from the germline V gene. CDR3 length: 14 residues. The CDR3 DNA sequence: TGCGCCAGCAGCCCTCAATGGGAGGGAAGAATCTTTTTTTTC. The encoded protein is CASSPQWEGRIFFF.

The rearrangement joins TRBV18 to TRBJ1-4; the D gene is possibly TRBD1 (6 bases). The CDR3 is 15 residues long. Looked up from germline, CDR1 is KGHSH and CDR2 is LQKENI. V was cut by 6 bases and J by 5 bases, with 16 bases left in between. CDR3 bases: TGTGCCAGCTCGCTCCAGGGGTATGGGAATGAAAAACTGTTTTTT. Residues: CASSLQGYGNEKLFF.

This chain links TRBV19 with TRBJ1-5; D may be TRBD1 (5 bases). Germline CDR1 reads LNHDA; CDR2 reads SQIVND (reference sequence). V lost 5 bases, J lost 7 bases, and 15 bases lay in between. CDR3 length: 14 residues. The CDR3 region is CASSSEAGAQPQHF. In DNA, the CDR3 is TGTGCCAGTAGTTCCGAGGCTGGGGCACAGCCCCAGCATTTT.